Below are 18 T cell receptor beta chains sequenced from a single sample in a study of CD8 T cells in Susac syndrome. It was with random hexamers that 0.5 to 1 ug RNA was reverse transcribed. TCRdb ran MiXCR on the immunoSEQ multiplex PCR reads and lists one entry per CDR3 protein. Of around 80,000 distinct CDR3 sequences listed, about 95% were seen once; the top ten hold approximately 0.41%. The source material was CD8+ T cells from PBMCs. The receptor set was obtained from a human donor with Susac syndrome.

V gene TRBV9 combines with J gene TRBJ2-2; 8 positions agree with TRBD2. CDR3 length equals 16 residues. Germline CDR1 and CDR2: SGDLS and YYNGEE. The V gene end was trimmed by 4 bases and the J gene end by 7 bases; junction bases not matched to a gene: 12. In DNA form, the CDR3 reads TGTGCCAGCAGCTCGTACGAGCGGGAGTCTAACGGGGAGCTGTTTTTT. The encoded protein is CASSSYERESNGELFF.

The V and J genes are TRBV27 and TRBJ2-1; D remains unclear. Germline CDR1 is MNHEY and CDR2 is SMNVEV (reference sequence). V was cut by 3 bases and J by 10 bases, with 7 bases left in between. The CDR3 is 11 residues long. The chain's CDR3 is CASSFGREQFF. The CDR3 DNA sequence: TGTGCCAGCAGTTTCGGACGGGAGCAGTTCTTC.

V is TRBV15 and J is TRBJ1-5; D possibly corresponds to TRBD1 (6 bases). Germline loops: CDR1 LNHNV, CDR2 YYDKDF (reference sequence). The CDR3 is 15 amino acids. Trimming stripped 3 bases from V and 3 bases from J, with 12 bases between. The CDR3 nucleotides read TGTGCCACCAGCAGGGCCACAGGGCTCAATCAGCCCCAGCATTTT. It codes for CATSRATGLNQPQHF. Combining the CDR3 with reference TRBV15 and TRBJ1-5 gives the whole variable domain DAMVIQNPRYQVTQFGKPVTLSCSQTLNHNVMYWYQQKSSQAPKLLFHYYDKDFNNEADTPDNFQSRRPNTSFCFLDIRSPGLGDTAMYLCATSRATGLNQPQHFGDGTRLSIL.

The chain carries TRBV12-3 or TRBV12-4 and TRBJ1-5, with TRBD1 matching 7 bases. This CDR3 comprises 13 residues. With 5 bases clipped from V and 4 bases from J, the junction kept 2 bases outside the gene matches. The CDR3 is CASSLQGNQPQHF. DNA for the CDR3: TGTGCCAGCAGTCTACAGGGGAATCAGCCCCAGCATTTT.

This rearrangement joins TRBV21-1 to TRBJ2-7; the table assigns TRBD1, which was not confirmed against the DNA. TRBV21-1 is assigned pseudogene status. This CDR3 comprises 18 residues. CDR3 residues: CASSKLIFLAGGSYEQYV. As DNA, the CDR3 is TGTGCCAGCAGCAAACTCATCTTTTTAGCCGGGGGATCCTACGAGCAGTACGTC.

The chain has TRBV7-8 and TRBJ2-5, with TRBD1 identical over 8 bases. Unmatched junction bases numbered 8, after V lost 0 bases and J lost 2 bases. Germline CDR1 reads SGHVS; CDR2 reads FQNEAQ. This CDR3 spans 17 amino acids. The CDR3 sequence: CASSLARRGPLQETQYF. CDR3 coding DNA: TGTGCCAGCAGCTTAGCCCGCAGGGGGCCCCTGCAAGAGACCCAGTACTTC.

This chain connects TRBV28 to TRBJ2-5, with TRBD2 matching 11 bases. This CDR3 spans 14 amino acids. Unmatched junction bases numbered 6, after V lost 3 bases and J lost 9 bases. Germline assignment: CDR1 MDHEN and CDR2 SYDVKM. The CDR3 is CASSFSNSGGAQYF. CDR3 DNA: TGTGCCAGCAGTTTTTCCAATAGCGGGGGGGCCCAGTACTTC. The full variable domain, with the rest looked up from reference TRBV28 and TRBJ2-5, is DVKVTQSSRYLVKRTGEKVFLECVQDMDHENMFWYRQDPGLGLRLIYFSYDVKMKEKGDIPEGYSVSREKKERFSLILESASTNQTSMYLCASSFSNSGGAQYFGPGTRLLVL.

DNA for the CDR3: TGCAGTGCTAGAGTTCAAACGGTAGCCAAAAACATTCAGTACTTC. Translated, it gives CSARVQTVAKNIQYF. This rearrangement joins TRBV20-1 to TRBJ2-4; no clear D. CDR3 length equals 15 residues. The germline V and J ends were trimmed by 1 base and 0 bases, with 10 bases remaining between them. Germline values: CDR1 DFQATT, CDR2 SNEGSKA (reference sequence).

The CDR3 sequence is CASSESAVRQYF. The CDR3, as DNA: TGTGCCAGCAGTGAATCGGCTGTCAGGCAGTACTTC. This chain links TRBV2 with TRBJ2-4; unclear D gene. V was clipped by 2 bases and J by 13 bases, with 12 bases between them. The CDR3 has 12 residues. Germline V gene sequence: CDR1 SNHLY, CDR2 FYNNEI. Complete variable domain (other parts from reference TRBV2 and TRBJ2-4): EPEVTQTPSHQVTQMGQEVILRCVPISNHLYFYWYRQILGQKVEFLVSFYNNEISEKSEIFDDQFSVERPDGSNFTLKIRSTKLEDSAMYFCASSESAVRQYFGAGTRLSVL.

The gene calls are TRBV27 and TRBJ2-3; D is possibly TRBD2 (5 bases). The V gene's germline CDR1 is MNHEY and CDR2 SMNVEV (reference sequence). The V gene lost 2 bases and the J gene lost 2 bases, with 11 bases spanning the gap. The CDR3 is made up of 15 amino acids. The CDR3 is CASSLGGSDTDTQYF. CDR3 DNA: TGTGCCAGCAGTTTAGGTGGGAGTGACACAGATACGCAGTATTTT.

The genes are TRBV20-1 and TRBJ2-3; maybe TRBD2 (5 bases). This CDR3 is 18 amino acids long. Germline V gene lookup returns CDR1 DFQATT and CDR2 SNEGSKA (reference sequence). Between the trimmed V and J ends, which lost 0 bases and 1 base, there was a span of 20 bases. This CDR3 is CSARESIGSGVRTDTQYF. As DNA, the CDR3 is TGCAGTGCTAGAGAATCAATAGGGAGTGGGGTTCGCACAGATACGCAGTATTTT.

CDR3: CASSEAGNRGSHEQYF. The CDR3 coding sequence is TGTGCCAGCAGTGAAGCTGGGAACAGGGGGAGTCACGAGCAGTACTTC. The chain uses TRBV2 and TRBJ2-7, with 8 bases that match TRBD1. This CDR3 has 16 residues. V gave up 0 bases and J gave up 5 bases; unmatched junction bases: 9. Germline CDR1 and CDR2: SNHLY and FYNNEI.

J is TRBJ2-5 and V is TRBV29-1; the D is unclear. The germline CDR1 and CDR2 sequences are SQVTM and ANQGSEA. The CDR3 has 17 amino acids. V was shortened by 2 bases and J by 4 bases, with 23 bases between the two germline ends. The CDR3 nucleotides are TGCAGCGTTGAACACTTCCCAGAGGCCCCCGTGGGAGAGACCCAGTACTTC. Its protein product is CSVEHFPEAPVGETQYF.

The rearrangement uses TRBV6-4 and TRBJ2-3, with D possibly being TRBD2 (5 bases). Per the germline V gene, CDR1 is MRHNA and CDR2 is SNTAGT. Trimming removed 2 bases from V and 4 bases from J, with 7 bases in between. This CDR3 comprises 13 residues. CDR3 DNA: TGTGCCAGCAGTGACGGGAGTTCAGATACGCAGTATTTT. Its translation is CASSDGSSDTQYF.

The rearrangement links TRBV7-9 to TRBJ2-5; a possible D gene is TRBD2 (5 bases). Germline V gene lookup returns CDR1 SEHNR and CDR2 FQNEAQ (reference sequence). With 5 bases removed from V and 4 bases from J, the gap between germline ends came to 14 bases. This CDR3 comprises 14 residues. CDR3 sequence reads: CASSPDTSGETQYF. The DNA of the CDR3 is TGTGCCAGCAGCCCAGACACGAGCGGAGAGACCCAGTACTTC.

The chain uses TRBV7-8 and TRBJ1-5, with 7 bases that match TRBD1. The V segment lost 1 base and the J segment 6 bases; nucleotides outside the gene matches: 6. The CDR3 consists of 15 residues. The germline V gene encodes CDR1 SGHVS and CDR2 FQNEAQ. The CDR3 spells CASSLDRGGGQPQHF. In DNA form, the CDR3 reads TGTGCCAGCAGCTTAGACAGGGGCGGGGGTCAGCCCCAGCATTTT.

The CDR3 nucleotides read TGTGCCAGCAGCTTAGGGTCCAAACCTTACGAGCAGTACTTC. It translates to CASSLGSKPYEQYF. The chain employs TRBV7-2 and TRBJ2-7; no reliable D call. Between the trimmed V and J ends, which lost 1 base and 4 bases, there was a span of 11 bases. Germline lookup yields CDR1 SGHTA and CDR2 FQGNSA. CDR3 length: 14 residues.

This chain connects TRBV7-8 to TRBJ2-5; D remains unclear. This CDR3 is 15 amino acids long. Trimming took off 5 bases at V and 2 bases at J, with 15 bases between the two ends. Germline assignment: CDR1 SGHVS and CDR2 FQNEAQ. The CDR3 is CASSAIPRSQETQYF. CDR3 nucleotides: TGTGCCAGCAGCGCGATCCCAAGGTCACAAGAGACCCAGTACTTC.